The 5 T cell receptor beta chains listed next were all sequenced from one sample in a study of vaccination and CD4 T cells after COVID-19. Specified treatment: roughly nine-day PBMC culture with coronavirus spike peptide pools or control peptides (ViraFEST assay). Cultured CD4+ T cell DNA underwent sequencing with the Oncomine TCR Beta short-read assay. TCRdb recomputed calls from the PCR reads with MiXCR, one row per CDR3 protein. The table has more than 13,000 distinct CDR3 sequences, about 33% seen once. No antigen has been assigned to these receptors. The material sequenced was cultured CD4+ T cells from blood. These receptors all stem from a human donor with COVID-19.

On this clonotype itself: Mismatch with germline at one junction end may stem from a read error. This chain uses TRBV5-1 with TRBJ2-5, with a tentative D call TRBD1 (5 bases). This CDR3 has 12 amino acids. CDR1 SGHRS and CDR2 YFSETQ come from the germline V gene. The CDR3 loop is CASSLGQETQYF. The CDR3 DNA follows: TGCGCCAGCAGTTTGGGGCAGGAGACCCAGTACTTC.

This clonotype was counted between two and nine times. CDR3 in amino acids: CASSLDRGRTYEQYF. CDR3 coding DNA: TGTGCCAGCAGCTTGGACAGGGGCCGTACCTACGAGCAGTACTTC. V gene TRBV7-2 combines with J gene TRBJ2-7, with 9 positions matching TRBD1. Germline V gives CDR1 SGHTA, CDR2 FQGNSA. The length of the CDR3 is 15 residues. Trimming removed 3 bases from V and 2 bases from J; junction bases left unmatched: 5. Full variable domain (outside the CDR3, taken from reference TRBV7-2 and TRBJ2-7): GAGVSQSPSNKVTEKGKDVELRCDPISGHTALYWYRQSLGQGLEFLIYFQGNSAPDKSGLPSDRFSAERTGGSVSTLTIQRTQQEDSAVYLCASSLDRGRTYEQYFGPGTRLTVT.

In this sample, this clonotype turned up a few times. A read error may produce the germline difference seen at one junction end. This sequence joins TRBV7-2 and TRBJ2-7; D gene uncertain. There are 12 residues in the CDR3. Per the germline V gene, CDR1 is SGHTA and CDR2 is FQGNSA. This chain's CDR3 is CASSPNLPGKDF. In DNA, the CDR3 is TGTGCCAGCAGCCCTAATCTTCCAGGAAAAGACTTC. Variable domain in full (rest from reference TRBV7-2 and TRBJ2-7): GAGVSQSPSNKVTEKGKDVELRCDPISGHTALYWYRQSLGQGLEFLIYFQGNSAPDKSGLPSDRFSAERTGGSVSTLTIQRTQQEDSAVYLCASSPNLPGKDFGPGTRLTVT.

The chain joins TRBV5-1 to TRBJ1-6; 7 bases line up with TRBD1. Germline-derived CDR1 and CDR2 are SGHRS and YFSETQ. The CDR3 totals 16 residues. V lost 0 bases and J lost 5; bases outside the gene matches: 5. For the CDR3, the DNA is TGCGCCAGCAGCTTGGTTCCAGGGGGAAATAATTCACCCCTCCACTTT. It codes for CASSLVPGGNNSPLHF.

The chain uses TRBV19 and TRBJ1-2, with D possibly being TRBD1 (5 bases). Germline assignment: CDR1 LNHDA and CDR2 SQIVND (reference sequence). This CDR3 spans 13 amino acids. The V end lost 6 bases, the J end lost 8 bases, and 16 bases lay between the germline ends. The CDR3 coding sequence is TGTGCCAGTAGGAATGAGGGGATCGGGGGCTACACCTTC. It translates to CASRNEGIGGYTF.